Listed here are 2 T cell receptor beta chains from one sample, sequenced in a study of blood T cell repertoires in COVID-19 (dated by TCRdb to the early 2020s). The receptor library was made with the immunoSEQ multiplex PCR assay. The clones in this table, taken by TCRdb from immuneACCESS, are in-frame only. Not every clone is retained; where verified, under half of the shortfall comes from an unresolved V gene, and the cause of the rest is unknown. A total of about 87,000 clones appear in this sample, around three quarters of them only once. The top ten hold approximately 4.4% of the sample. Specimen: peripheral blood. These receptors were obtained from a woman between 45 and 65 years old with acute or convalescent COVID-19.

This clone has more than one count but fewer than ten. V usage is TRBV28 and J usage is TRBJ1-2; 9 positions agree with TRBD1. Trimming took 8 bases from V and 8 from J; bases not matched to a gene: 15. Germline V gene lookup returns CDR1 MDHEN and CDR2 SYDVKM. The CDR3 extends over 15 amino acids. For the CDR3, the DNA is TGTGCCAGCTACGCAACAGGGGGCGCGGTGAGAGGCTACACCTTC. The encoded protein is CASYATGGAVRGYTF.

This clone has just a few counts. V is TRBV21-1 and J is TRBJ1-2; the table assigns TRBD1, which was not confirmed against the DNA. TRBV21-1 is deemed a pseudogene. This CDR3 comprises 13 residues. DNA for the CDR3: TGTGCCAGCAGGATGGACAGGTCTTATGGCTACACCTTC. Protein product: CASRMDRSYGYTF.